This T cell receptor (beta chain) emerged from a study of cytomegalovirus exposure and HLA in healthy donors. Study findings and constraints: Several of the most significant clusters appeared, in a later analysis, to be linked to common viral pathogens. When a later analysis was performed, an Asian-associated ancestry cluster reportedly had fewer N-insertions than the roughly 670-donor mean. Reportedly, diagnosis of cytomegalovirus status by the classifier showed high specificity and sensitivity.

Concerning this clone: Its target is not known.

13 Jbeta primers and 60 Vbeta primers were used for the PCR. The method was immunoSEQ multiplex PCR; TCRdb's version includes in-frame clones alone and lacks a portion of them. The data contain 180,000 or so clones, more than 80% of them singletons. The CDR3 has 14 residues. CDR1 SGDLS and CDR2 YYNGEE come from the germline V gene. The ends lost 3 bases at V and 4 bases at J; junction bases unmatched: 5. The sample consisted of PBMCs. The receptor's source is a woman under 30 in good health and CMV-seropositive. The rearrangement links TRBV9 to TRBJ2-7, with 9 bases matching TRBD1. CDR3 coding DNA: TGTGCCAGCAGCGGGGACAGGGCTCAATACGAGCAGTACTTC. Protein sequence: CASSGDRAQYEQYF.